The source of this TCR beta chain is a study of blood T cell repertoires in COVID-19 (dated by TCRdb to about 2020). Turning to the overall study: Samples from collaborators originated in the United States, Italy and Spain and spanned both the acute and convalescent phases of COVID-19. The prospective study material was composed of cDNA or gDNA derived from T cells, B-cell-depleted T cells, or PBMCs. Deeply sampled blood TCRbeta repertoires from subjects exposed to, actively infected with, or recovered from COVID-19 were included in the dataset. The repertoires were released in a freely available public database meant as a resource for research on the immune response to SARS-CoV-2. Samples came from the ongoing ImmuneRACE study (first 160 participants) plus 1,254 subjects from 6 global collaborators. A de-identified subject ID, COVID-19 status, age in years and sex were almost always included in the sample metadata. Where HLA class I and class II types were available, the types were taken from metadata supplied by the sample provider, not from assay-based typing.

A note on this clone: No cognate antigen has been identified for it. Base quality data are lacking; no much larger clone is found one base away.

Here is what the overall study found, with its caveats: The quantity of clinical and demographic metadata differed by source and by participant and was supplied without curation.

The immunoSEQ Assay, a bias-controlled multiplex PCR, was used to amplify TCRbeta CDR3 regions from genomic DNA. The study's processing was this. The number of nucleated cells in each sample was estimated from the amplification of reference gene primers within the assay. To quantify the absolute abundance of each unique TCRbeta CDR3 rearrangement, sequence reads were collapsed and filtered. For each sample, productive Simpson clonality was calculated by taking the square root of Simpson's diversity index across productive rearrangements. This immuneACCESS table, as held by TCRdb, lists in-frame sequences with V and J called but not all clones. Of the missing ones, under half trace to an unresolved V gene in checked studies; the others have no known cause. V, J and clone size are those of that table, while D and trimming were read from the DNA. The sample data list about 120,000 clones, and over 80% of these were observed just once. Over 2% of the sample is in the top ten clones.

The collaborating institutions used their own protocols to collect whole blood in K2EDTA tubes. For TCRbeta analysis, collaborators shipped samples in one of three forms: frozen whole blood, isolated PBMCs, or DNA extracted from either of those sample types. Sequenced input: peripheral blood. This receptor was taken from a young man with acute or convalescent COVID-19.

Read as DNA, the sequence is TGTGCCAGCAGTTTTCAGGGGGCCGGTGAGCAGTTCTTC. The encoded protein is CASSFQGAGEQFF. The chain links TRBV6-4 with TRBJ2-1; TRBD1 fits 8 bases in the junction. The germline V gene specifies MRHNA as CDR1 and SNTAGT as CDR2. Germline trimming: 5 bases from V, 9 bases from J; junction bases outside gene matches: 6. The CDR3 goes from the cysteine to the phenylalanine over 13 residues. The kept DNA is CDR3 alone, 39 bases in frame from the first base.